This entry lists 14 T cell receptor beta chains sequenced from one sample in a study of response to subunit inactivated influenza vaccine (dated by TCRdb to between 2018 and 2020). The method behind the library was RT-PCR. TCRdb shows the sequencer as Illumina HiSeq 2500. TCRdb reworked the public reads: Q25 trimming with fastp, MiXCR clone assembly, productive beta chains retained. Under each unique CDR3 protein, matching rows form one entry showing the most common genes and DNA. The sample has some 500,000 distinct CDR3 sequences on record, around 13% of them singletons. The ten largest account for around 14% of the sample. The time point label, read with the paper, signifies: 45 to 55 days after influenza vaccine administration. The source was PBMCs from blood, collected 40 to 50 days after vaccination. The receptors derive from a man over 45 who received an inactivated influenza vaccine. Donor details come from another sample of the same person, matched by shared clones.

The V gene is TRBV29-1, the J gene TRBJ2-6; the D gene is possibly TRBD2 (6 bases). The CDR3 is 15 residues long. Trimming took off 5 bases at V and 0 bases at J, with 11 bases between the two ends. Germline lookup yields CDR1 SQVTM and CDR2 ANQGSEA. CDR3 sequence: CSVLAGTSGANVLTF. CDR3 DNA: TGCAGCGTTCTGGCGGGGACCTCTGGGGCCAACGTCCTGACTTTC.

The V and J genes are TRBV12-3 or TRBV12-4 and TRBJ1-2; tentatively, D is TRBD1 (5 bases). CDR3 length: 14 residues. V dropped 2 bases and J dropped 8 bases, with 15 bases sitting between them. The CDR3 DNA reads as TGTGCCAGCAGTTTATGGATGGGGGGATCGGGCTACACCTTC. Its translation: CASSLWMGGSGYTF.

The chain employs TRBV4-2 and TRBJ2-7; 10 positions agree with TRBD2. Germline CDR1 is LGHNA and CDR2 is YNFKEQ. Trimming took 4 bases from V and 0 from J; bases not matched to a gene: 6. This CDR3 region has 16 residues. The DNA for the CDR3 is TGTGCCAGCAGCCCTAATAGCGGGGGGAGCTCCTACGAGCAGTACTTC. This codes for CASSPNSGGSSYEQYF.

This chain connects TRBV6-2 or TRBV6-3 to TRBJ2-5, with TRBD1 identical over 9 bases. This CDR3 has 15 residues. Trimming took 2 bases from V and 6 from J; bases not matched to a gene: 7. Germline values: CDR1 MNHEY, CDR2 SVGEGT. Here the CDR3 reads CASSYPGTGWKTQYF. CDR3 coding DNA: TGTGCCAGCAGTTACCCCGGGACAGGGTGGAAGACCCAGTACTTC.

V gene TRBV7-2 combines with J gene TRBJ2-7, with D uncertain. V dropped 1 base and J dropped 2 bases, with 6 bases sitting between them. The CDR3 is made up of 13 amino acids. CDR1 is SGHTA, CDR2 FQGNSA, per germline. CDR3 in amino acids: CASSLVTTYEQYF. In nucleotides, the CDR3 is TGTGCCAGCAGCTTAGTTACTACCTACGAGCAGTACTTC. The full variable domain, in which reference TRBV7-2 and TRBJ2-7 provide the parts outside the CDR3, is GAGVSQSPSNKVTEKGKDVELRCDPISGHTALYWYRQSLGQGLEFLIYFQGNSAPDKSGLPSDRFSAERTGGSVSTLTIQRTQQEDSAVYLCASSLVTTYEQYFGPGTRLTVT.

This clonotype was observed a few times. The V and J genes are TRBV19 and TRBJ1-2; D remains ambiguous. Trimming cost V 10 bases and J 2 bases, with 17 bases left between them. CDR1 and CDR2 from the germline V gene are LNHDA and SQIVND (reference sequence). The CDR3 runs 14 residues. The CDR3: CATVSGTHNYGYTF. DNA for the CDR3: TGTGCCACCGTGAGTGGCACGCACAACTATGGCTACACCTTC.

The chain joins TRBV7-2 to TRBJ1-4; 8 nucleotides agree with TRBD1. With V trimmed by 4 bases and J by 7 bases, 8 bases remained unmatched. The CDR3 totals 15 residues. The germline V gene has CDR1 SGHTA and CDR2 FQGNSA. CDR3 residues: CASSYRGQGGEKLFF. In DNA, the CDR3 is TGTGCCAGCAGCTATCGTGGACAGGGAGGTGAAAAACTGTTTTTT.

The rearrangement joins TRBV12-3 or TRBV12-4 to TRBJ1-4; D uncertain. CDR3 length equals 13 residues. Trimming took 2 bases from V and 7 from J, leaving 8 bases between them. In DNA, the CDR3 is TGTGCCAGCAGTTTATTTGCGAGTGAAAAACTGTTTTTT. Protein: CASSLFASEKLFF.

In this sample, this clonotype turned up a few times. This rearrangement joins TRBV12-3 or TRBV12-4 to TRBJ2-1; the D gene is possibly TRBD1 (6 bases). This CDR3 contains 16 residues. V was shortened by 3 bases and J by 0 bases, with 12 bases between the two germline ends. The CDR3 spells CASSFGQTSSYNEQFF. DNA for the CDR3: TGTGCCAGCAGTTTTGGACAGACGAGCTCCTACAATGAGCAGTTCTTC.

The chain carries TRBV7-2 and TRBJ2-1; D may be TRBD2 (5 bases). Germline V gene sequence: CDR1 SGHTA, CDR2 FQGNSA. V lost 5 bases and J 0 bases, leaving 11 bases between the germline ends. The CDR3 sequence is 15 residues long. Here the CDR3 reads CASSQGLFSYNEQFF. The CDR3 DNA is TGTGCCAGCAGCCAAGGACTGTTCTCCTACAATGAGCAGTTCTTC.

This chain uses TRBV12-3 or TRBV12-4 with TRBJ2-7; D unresolved. V dropped 4 bases and J dropped 0 bases, with 10 bases sitting between them. The CDR3 has 14 residues. CDR3 sequence (DNA): TGTGCCAGCAGTTCTACAGTTTCCTCCTACGAGCAGTACTTC. Protein sequence: CASSSTVSSYEQYF.

The V call is TRBV6-2 or TRBV6-3, the J call TRBJ2-3, with D possibly TRBD2 on 8 matching bases. The CDR3 consists of 16 residues. Trimming pared 4 bases from V and 4 bases from J, leaving 18 bases between. CDR1 is MNHEY, CDR2 SVGEGT, per germline. CDR3 amino acids: CASSFGRGRGADTQYF. The CDR3 nucleotides read TGTGCCAGCAGTTTCGGGAGGGGGCGAGGGGCAGATACGCAGTATTTT.

The sample holds a few counts of this clonotype. The CDR3 DNA reads as TGCAGTGCTAGAGATCTACTTAGGGGGTACCAAGAGACCCAGTACTTC. It codes for CSARDLLRGYQETQYF. V usage is TRBV20-1 and J usage is TRBJ2-5; D is perhaps TRBD1 (6 bases). Germline V lookup: CDR1 DFQATT, CDR2 SNEGSKA (reference sequence). The CDR3 spans 16 residues. The ends were cut back, 0 bases at V and 0 bases at J, with 14 bases in the middle.

The chain couples TRBV27 to TRBJ2-5; D perhaps matches TRBD2 (6 bases). Trimming took off 3 bases at V and 4 bases at J, with 12 bases between the two ends. CDR3 length: 14 amino acids. In germline, CDR1 is MNHEY, CDR2 SMNVEV (reference sequence). CDR3 sequence reads: CASSFGTLPETQYF. For the CDR3, the DNA is TGTGCCAGCAGTTTTGGGACTTTGCCAGAGACCCAGTACTTC.